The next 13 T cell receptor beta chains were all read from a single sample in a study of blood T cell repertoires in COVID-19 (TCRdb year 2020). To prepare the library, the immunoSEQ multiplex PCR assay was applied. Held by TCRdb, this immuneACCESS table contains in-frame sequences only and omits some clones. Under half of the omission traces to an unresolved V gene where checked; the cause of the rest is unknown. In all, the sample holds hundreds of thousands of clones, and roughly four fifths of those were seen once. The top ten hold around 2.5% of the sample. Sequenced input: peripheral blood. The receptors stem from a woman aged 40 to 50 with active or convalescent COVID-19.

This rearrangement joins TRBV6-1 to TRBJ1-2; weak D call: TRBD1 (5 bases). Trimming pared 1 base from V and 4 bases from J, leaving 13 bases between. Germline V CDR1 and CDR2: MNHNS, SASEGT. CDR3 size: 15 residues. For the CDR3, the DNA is TGTGCCAGCAGTGAAGAGGCAGGGAGGGGCTATGGCTACACCTTC. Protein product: CASSEEAGRGYGYTF.

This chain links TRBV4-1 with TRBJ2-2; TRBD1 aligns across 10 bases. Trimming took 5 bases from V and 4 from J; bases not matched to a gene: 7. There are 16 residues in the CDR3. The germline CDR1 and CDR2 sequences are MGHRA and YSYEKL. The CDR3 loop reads CASSTGQGTLTGELFF. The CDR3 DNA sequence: TGCGCCAGCAGCACGGGACAGGGGACCCTCACCGGGGAGCTGTTTTTT.

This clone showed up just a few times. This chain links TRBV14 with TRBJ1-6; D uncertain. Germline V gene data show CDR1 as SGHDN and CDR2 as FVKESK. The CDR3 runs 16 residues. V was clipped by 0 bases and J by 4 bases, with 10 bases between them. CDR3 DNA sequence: TGTGCCAGCAGCCAAGAAATCGACATTTATAATTCACCCCTCCACTTT. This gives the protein CASSQEIDIYNSPLHF. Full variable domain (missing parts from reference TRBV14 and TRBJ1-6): EAGVTQFPSHSVIEKGQTVTLRCDPISGHDNLYWYRRVMGKEIKFLLHFVKESKQDESGMPNNRFLAERTGGTYSTLKVQPAELEDSGVYFCASSQEIDIYNSPLHFGNGTRLTVT.

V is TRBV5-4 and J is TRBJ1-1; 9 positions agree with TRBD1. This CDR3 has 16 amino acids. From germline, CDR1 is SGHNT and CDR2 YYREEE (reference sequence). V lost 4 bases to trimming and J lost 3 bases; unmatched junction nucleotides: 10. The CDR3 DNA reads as TGTGCCAGCAGCGGGCCGGGACAGGGTTTAGACACTGAAGCTTTCTTT. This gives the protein CASSGPGQGLDTEAFF. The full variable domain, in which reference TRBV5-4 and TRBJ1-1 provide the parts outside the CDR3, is ETGVTQSPTHLIKTRGQQVTLRCSSQSGHNTVSWYQQALGQGPQFIFQYYREEENGRGNFPPRFSGLQFPNYSSELNVNALELDDSALYLCASSGPGQGLDTEAFFGQGTRLTVV.

The CDR3 DNA reads TGTGCCTGGAGTGTTAGGACACAACTAAGAAACACCATATATTTT. This codes for CAWSVRTQLRNTIYF. This sequence joins TRBV30 and TRBJ1-3; D is possibly TRBD1 (5 bases). CDR3 length equals 15 residues. Trimming removed 0 bases at V and 5 bases at J, with 14 bases between. CDR1 and CDR2 (germline): GTSNPN, SVGIG (reference sequence).

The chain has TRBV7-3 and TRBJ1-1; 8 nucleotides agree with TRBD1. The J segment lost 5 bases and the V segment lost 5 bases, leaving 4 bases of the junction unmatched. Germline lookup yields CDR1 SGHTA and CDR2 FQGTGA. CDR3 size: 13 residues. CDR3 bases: TGTGCCAGCAGCCAGGGGGCAAAAACTGAAGCTTTCTTT. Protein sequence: CASSQGAKTEAFF.

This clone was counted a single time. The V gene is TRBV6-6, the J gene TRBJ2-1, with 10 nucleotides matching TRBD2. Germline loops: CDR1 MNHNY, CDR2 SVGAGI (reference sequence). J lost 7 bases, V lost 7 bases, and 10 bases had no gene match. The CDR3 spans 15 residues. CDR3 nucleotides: TGTGCCAGCAATGCCGGGACTAGCGATCGTAATGAGCAGTTCTTC. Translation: CASNAGTSDRNEQFF.

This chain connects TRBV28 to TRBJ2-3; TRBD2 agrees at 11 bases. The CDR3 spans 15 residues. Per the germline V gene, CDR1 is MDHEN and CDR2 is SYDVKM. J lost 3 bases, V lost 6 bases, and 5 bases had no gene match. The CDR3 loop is CASSLAGGETDTQYF. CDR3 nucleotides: TGTGCCAGCAGCTTAGCGGGAGGGGAAACAGATACGCAGTATTTT.

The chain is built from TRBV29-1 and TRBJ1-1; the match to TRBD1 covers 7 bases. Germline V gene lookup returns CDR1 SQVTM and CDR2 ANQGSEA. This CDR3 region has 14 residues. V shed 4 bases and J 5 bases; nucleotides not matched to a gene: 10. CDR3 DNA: TGCAGCGTTGTACCTAGGGGGCGCAAAACTGAAGCTTTCTTT. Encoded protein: CSVVPRGRKTEAFF. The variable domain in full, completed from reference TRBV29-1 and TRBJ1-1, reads SAVISQKPSRDICQRGTSLTIQCQVDSQVTMMFWYRQQPGQSLTLIATANQGSEATYESGFVIDKFPISRPNLTFSTLTVSNMSPEDSSIYLCSVVPRGRKTEAFFGQGTRLTVV.

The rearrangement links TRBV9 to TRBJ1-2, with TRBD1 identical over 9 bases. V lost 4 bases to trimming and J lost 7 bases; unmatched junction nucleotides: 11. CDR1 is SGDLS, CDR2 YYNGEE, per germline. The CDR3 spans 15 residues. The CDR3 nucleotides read TGTGCCAGCAGCTTCCGGGACAGGGTAAAAAGTGGCTACACCTTC. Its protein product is CASSFRDRVKSGYTF.

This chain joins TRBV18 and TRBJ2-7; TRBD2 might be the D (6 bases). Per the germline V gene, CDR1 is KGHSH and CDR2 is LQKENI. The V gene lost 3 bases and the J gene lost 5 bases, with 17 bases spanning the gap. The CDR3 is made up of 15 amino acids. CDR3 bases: TGTGCCAGCTCACCTGGGGTGGAGGGGTTGGACGAGCAGTACTTC. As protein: CASSPGVEGLDEQYF.

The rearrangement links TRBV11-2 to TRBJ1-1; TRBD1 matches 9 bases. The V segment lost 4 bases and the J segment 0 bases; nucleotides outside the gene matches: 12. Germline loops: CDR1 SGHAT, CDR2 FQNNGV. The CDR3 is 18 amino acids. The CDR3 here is CASSSDDRGFAMNTEAFF. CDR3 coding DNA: TGTGCCAGCAGCTCAGACGACAGGGGGTTTGCTATGAACACTGAAGCTTTCTTT. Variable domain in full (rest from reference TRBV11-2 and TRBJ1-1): EAGVAQSPRYKIIEKRQSVAFWCNPISGHATLYWYQQILGQGPKLLIQFQNNGVVDDSQLPKDRFSAERLKGVDSTLKIQPAKLEDSAVYLCASSSDDRGFAMNTEAFFGQGTRLTVV.

CDR3 sequence: CASSIRQGTPLHF. CDR3 sequence (DNA): TGTGCCAGCAGTATTCGACAGGGAACACCCCTCCACTTT. The genes are TRBV28 and TRBJ1-6; 7 nucleotides line up with TRBD1. The CDR3 runs to 13 residues. Trimming took 5 bases from V and 11 from J; bases not matched to a gene: 6. Germline V gene data show CDR1 as MDHEN and CDR2 as SYDVKM.